The entry that follows covers one TCR beta chain sequence. Authors' processing steps: Reference gene primers were amplified, and this amplification served to estimate nucleated cell counts. Only in-frame clones appear in the TCRdb table, and some are missing; sequencing was by immunoSEQ multiplex PCR. For V, J and clone size, that table is used; D and trimming come from the DNA. The table lists about 110,000 clones, approximately 70% of them singletons. This record belongs to a study of blood T cell repertoires in COVID-19. The CDR3 length is 15 residues. With 4 bases removed from V and 8 bases from J, the gap between germline ends came to 23 bases. The germline gives CDR1 SQVTM, CDR2 ANQGSEA.

The sequence was obtained from a man of 80 years or more with acute or convalescent COVID-19. Specimen: peripheral blood. This chain connects TRBV29-1 to TRBJ1-2, with D possibly matching TRBD1 (5 bases). The CDR3 protein is CSVALLTRGGRGYTF. In DNA, the CDR3 is TGCAGCGTTGCCTTGTTAACTAGGGGAGGTCGAGGCTACACCTTC.